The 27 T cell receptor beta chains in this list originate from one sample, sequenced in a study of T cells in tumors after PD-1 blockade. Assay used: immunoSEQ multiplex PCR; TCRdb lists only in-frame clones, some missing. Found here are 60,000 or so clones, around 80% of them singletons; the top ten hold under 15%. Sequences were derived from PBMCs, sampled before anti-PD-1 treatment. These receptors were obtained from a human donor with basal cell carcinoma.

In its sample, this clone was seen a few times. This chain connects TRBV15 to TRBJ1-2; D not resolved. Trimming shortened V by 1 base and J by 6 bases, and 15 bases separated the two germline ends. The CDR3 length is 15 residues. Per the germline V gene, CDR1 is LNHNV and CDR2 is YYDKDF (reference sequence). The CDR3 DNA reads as TGTGCCACCAGCAGAGTAGTTTCGGACGGTGATGGCTACACCTTC. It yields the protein CATSRVVSDGDGYTF.

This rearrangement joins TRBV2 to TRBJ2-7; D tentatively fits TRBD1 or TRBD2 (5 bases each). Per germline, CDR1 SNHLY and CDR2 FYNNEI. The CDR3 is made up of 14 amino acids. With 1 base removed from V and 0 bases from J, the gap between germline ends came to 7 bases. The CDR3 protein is CASSEGGTSYEQYF. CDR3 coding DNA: TGTGCCAGCAGTGAAGGGGGGACCTCCTACGAGCAGTACTTC.

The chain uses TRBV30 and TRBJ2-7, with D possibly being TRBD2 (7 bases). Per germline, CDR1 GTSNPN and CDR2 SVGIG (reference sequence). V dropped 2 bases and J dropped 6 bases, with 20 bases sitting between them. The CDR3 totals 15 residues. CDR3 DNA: TGTGCCTGGAGTCCCAAAACGCGGGGGCCTGGCGAGCAGTACTTC. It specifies CAWSPKTRGPGEQYF.

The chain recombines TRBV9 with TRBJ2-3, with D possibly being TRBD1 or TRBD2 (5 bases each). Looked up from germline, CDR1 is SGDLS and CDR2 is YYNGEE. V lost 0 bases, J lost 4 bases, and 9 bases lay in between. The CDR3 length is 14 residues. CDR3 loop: CASSVGGASDTQYF. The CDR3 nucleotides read TGTGCCAGCAGCGTAGGAGGGGCTTCAGATACGCAGTATTTT.

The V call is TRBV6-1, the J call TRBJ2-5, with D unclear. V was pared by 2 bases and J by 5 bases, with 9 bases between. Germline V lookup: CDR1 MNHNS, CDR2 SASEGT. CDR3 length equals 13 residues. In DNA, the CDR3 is TGTGCCAGCAGTGAAAACTATGGGGAGACCCAGTACTTC. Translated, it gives CASSENYGETQYF.

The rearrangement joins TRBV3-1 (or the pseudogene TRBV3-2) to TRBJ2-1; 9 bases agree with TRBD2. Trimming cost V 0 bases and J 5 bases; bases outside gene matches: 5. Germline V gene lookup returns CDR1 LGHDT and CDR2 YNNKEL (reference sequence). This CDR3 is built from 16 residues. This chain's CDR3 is CASSQEGLAGHNEQFF. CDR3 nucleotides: TGTGCCAGCAGCCAAGAAGGCCTAGCGGGACACAATGAGCAGTTCTTC.

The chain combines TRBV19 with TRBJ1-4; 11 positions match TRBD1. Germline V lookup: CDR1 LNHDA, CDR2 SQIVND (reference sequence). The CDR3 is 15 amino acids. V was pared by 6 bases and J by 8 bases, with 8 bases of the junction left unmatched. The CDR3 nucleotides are TGTGCCAGTAGACGTCCGGGACAGGGGGACGAAAAACTGTTTTTT. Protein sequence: CASRRPGQGDEKLFF.

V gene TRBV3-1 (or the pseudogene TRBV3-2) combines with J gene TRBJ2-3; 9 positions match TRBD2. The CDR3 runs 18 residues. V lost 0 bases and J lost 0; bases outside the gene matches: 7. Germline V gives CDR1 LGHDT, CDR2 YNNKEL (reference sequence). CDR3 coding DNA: TGTGCCAGCAGCCAAGATCGCGGGGGGGCCGTGAGCACAGATACGCAGTATTTT. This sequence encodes CASSQDRGGAVSTDTQYF.

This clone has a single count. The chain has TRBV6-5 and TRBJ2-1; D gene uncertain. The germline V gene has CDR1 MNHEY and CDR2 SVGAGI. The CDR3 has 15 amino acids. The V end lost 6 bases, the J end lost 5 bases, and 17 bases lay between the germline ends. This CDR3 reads CASSGHSTGDNEQFF. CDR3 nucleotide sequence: TGTGCCAGCAGCGGGCACTCCACCGGCGACAATGAGCAGTTCTTC.

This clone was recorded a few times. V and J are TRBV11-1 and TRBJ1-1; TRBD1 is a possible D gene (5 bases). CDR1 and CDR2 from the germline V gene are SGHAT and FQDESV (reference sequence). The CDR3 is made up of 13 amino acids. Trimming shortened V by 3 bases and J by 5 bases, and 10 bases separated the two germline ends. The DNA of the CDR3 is TGTGCCAGCAGCTTCCAGGGTTGGACTGAAGCTTTCTTT. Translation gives CASSFQGWTEAFF.

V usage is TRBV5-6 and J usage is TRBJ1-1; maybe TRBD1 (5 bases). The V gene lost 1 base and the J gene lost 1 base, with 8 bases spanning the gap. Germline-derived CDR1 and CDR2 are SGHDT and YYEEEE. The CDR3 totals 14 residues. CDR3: CASSLLDRNTEAFF. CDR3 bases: TGTGCCAGCAGCTTGTTAGACAGGAACACTGAAGCTTTCTTT.

The DNA for the CDR3 is TGTGCCAGCAGTTACTCAGCCAGGGCCAATTCACCCCTCCACTTT. Protein: CASSYSARANSPLHF. The chain couples TRBV6-2 or TRBV6-3 to TRBJ1-6, with TRBD1 as a possible D gene (5 bases). Germline assignment: CDR1 MNHEY and CDR2 SVGEGT. V shed 0 bases and J shed 7 bases, with 10 bases lying between them. The CDR3 is 15 residues long.

For the CDR3, the DNA is TGTGCCAGCAGTCCTGATCAGGGGGCAGATACGCAGTATTTT. Amino acids: CASSPDQGADTQYF. This chain connects TRBV7-9 to TRBJ2-3, with 7 bases lining up with TRBD1. This CDR3 spans 14 amino acids. Germline V gene sequence: CDR1 SEHNR, CDR2 FQNEAQ (reference sequence). J lost 4 bases, V lost 6 bases, and 7 bases had no gene match.

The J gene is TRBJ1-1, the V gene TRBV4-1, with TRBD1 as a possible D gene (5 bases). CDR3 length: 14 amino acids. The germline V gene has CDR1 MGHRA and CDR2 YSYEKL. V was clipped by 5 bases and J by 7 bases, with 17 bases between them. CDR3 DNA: TGCGCCAGCAGCACTGGGGCGGGGTTTGGTGAAGCTTTCTTT. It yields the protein CASSTGAGFGEAFF.

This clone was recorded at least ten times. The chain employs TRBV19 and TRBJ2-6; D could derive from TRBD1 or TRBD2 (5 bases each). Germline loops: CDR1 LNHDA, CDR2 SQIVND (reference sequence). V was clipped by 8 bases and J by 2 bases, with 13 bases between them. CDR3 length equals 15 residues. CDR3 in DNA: TGTGCCAGTGAGCAGGGAGCAGCTGGGGCCAACGTCCTGACTTTC. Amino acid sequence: CASEQGAAGANVLTF. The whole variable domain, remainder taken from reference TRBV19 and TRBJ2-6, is DGGITQSPKYLFRKEGQNVTLSCEQNLNHDAMYWYRQDPGQGLRLIYYSQIVNDFQKGDIAEGYSVSREKKESFPLTVTSAQKNPTAFYLCASEQGAAGANVLTFGAGSRLTVL.

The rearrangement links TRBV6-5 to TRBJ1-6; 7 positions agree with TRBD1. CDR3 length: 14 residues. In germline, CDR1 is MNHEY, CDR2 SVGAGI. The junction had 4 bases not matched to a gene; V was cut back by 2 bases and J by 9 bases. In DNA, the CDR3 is TGTGCCAGCAGTTACCGACAGGGAAGTTCACCCCTCCACTTT. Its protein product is CASSYRQGSSPLHF.

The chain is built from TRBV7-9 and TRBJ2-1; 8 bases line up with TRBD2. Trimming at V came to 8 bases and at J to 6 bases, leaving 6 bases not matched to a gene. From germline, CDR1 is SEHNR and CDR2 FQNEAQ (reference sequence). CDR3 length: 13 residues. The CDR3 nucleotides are TGTGCCAGCGGACGAGCGGGGGCCAATGAGCAGTTCTTC. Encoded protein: CASGRAGANEQFF.

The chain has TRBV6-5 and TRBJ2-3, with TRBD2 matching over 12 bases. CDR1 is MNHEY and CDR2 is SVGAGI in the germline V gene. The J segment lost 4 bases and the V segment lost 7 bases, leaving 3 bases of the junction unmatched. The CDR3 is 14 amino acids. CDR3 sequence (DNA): TGTGCCAGCACCCCTAGCGGGGGGGCAGATACGCAGTATTTT. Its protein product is CASTPSGGADTQYF.

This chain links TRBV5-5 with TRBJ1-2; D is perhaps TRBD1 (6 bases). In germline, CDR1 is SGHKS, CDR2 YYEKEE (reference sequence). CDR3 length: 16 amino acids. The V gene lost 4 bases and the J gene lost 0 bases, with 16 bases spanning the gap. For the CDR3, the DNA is TGTGCCAGCAGCATTGGGCTTTGGGGGCCTAACTATGGCTACACCTTC. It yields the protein CASSIGLWGPNYGYTF.

As DNA, the CDR3 is TGCAGCGTCGCTCACCTTGGGGGGACAGCCCAGTACTTC. It codes for CSVAHLGGTAQYF. The chain recombines TRBV29-1 with TRBJ2-5; D perhaps matches TRBD1 (7 bases). Germline lookup yields CDR1 SQVTM and CDR2 ANQGSEA. With 6 bases removed from V and 9 bases from J, the gap between germline ends came to 20 bases. This CDR3 is built from 13 residues.

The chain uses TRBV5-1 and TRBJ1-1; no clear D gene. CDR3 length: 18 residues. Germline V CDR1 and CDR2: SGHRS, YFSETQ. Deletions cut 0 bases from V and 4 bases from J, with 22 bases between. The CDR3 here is CASSLVRAVSTEVTEAFF. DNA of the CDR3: TGCGCCAGCAGCTTGGTACGGGCGGTGAGCACTGAAGTCACTGAAGCTTTCTTT.

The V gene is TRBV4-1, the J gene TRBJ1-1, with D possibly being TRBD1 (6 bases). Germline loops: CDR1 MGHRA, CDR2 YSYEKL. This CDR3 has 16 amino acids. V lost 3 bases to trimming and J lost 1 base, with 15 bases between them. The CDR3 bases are TGCGCCAGCAGCCAGATGGCTGGGGGGGCGAACACTGAAGCTTTCTTT. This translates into CASSQMAGGANTEAFF.

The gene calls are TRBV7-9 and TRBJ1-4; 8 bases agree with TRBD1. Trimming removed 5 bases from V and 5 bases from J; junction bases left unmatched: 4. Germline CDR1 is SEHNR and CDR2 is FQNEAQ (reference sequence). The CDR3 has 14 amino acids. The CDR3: CASSGTGYNEKLFF. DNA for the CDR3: TGTGCCAGCAGCGGGACAGGTTACAATGAAAAACTGTTTTTT.

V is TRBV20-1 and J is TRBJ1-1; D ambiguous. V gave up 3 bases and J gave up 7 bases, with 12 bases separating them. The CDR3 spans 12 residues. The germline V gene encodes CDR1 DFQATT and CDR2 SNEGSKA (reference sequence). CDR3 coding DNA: TGCAGTGCTAGTCGACGGATAAGTGAAGCTTTCTTT. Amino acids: CSASRRISEAFF.

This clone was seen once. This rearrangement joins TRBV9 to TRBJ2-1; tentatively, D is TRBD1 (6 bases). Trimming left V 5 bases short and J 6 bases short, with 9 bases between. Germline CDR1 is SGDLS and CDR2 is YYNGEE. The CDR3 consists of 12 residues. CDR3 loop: CASSLQGNEQFF. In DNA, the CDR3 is TGTGCCAGCAGTTTACAGGGCAATGAGCAGTTCTTC.

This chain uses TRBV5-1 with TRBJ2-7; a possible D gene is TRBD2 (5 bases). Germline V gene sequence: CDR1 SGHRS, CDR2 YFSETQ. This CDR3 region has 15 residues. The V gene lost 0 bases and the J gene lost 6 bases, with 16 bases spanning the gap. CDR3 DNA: TGCGCCAGCAGCTTGGCCGTCTCAGGCGGAGGCGAGCAGTACTTC. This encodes CASSLAVSGGGEQYF.

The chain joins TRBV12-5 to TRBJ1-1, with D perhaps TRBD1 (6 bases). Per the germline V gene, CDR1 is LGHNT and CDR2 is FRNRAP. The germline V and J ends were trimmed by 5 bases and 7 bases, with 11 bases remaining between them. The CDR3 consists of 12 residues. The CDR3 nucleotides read TGTGCTAGTGGTGGGGGGGCAGGTGAAGCTTTCTTT. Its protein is CASGGGAGEAFF.